This passage covers 27 T cell receptor beta chains from one sample sequenced in a study of T cell responses to AZD1222 COVID-19 vaccine. TCRdb keeps only in-frame clones here, not all; method: immunoSEQ multiplex PCR. The sample lists about 200,000 clones, roughly 94% occurring once. The input for sequencing was peripheral blood, taken 28 days after the second dose of the MenACWY control vaccine. The source is an adult who received the MenACWY meningococcal vaccine as a control.

The chain joins TRBV5-4 to TRBJ1-6; 7 bases fit TRBD1. The V gene's germline CDR1 is SGHNT and CDR2 YYREEE (reference sequence). The CDR3 has 14 residues. V trimming: 3 bases; J trimming: 7 bases; junction bases outside the gene matches: 4. CDR3 loop: CASSSQGGNSPLHF. CDR3 in DNA: TGTGCCAGCAGCTCTCAGGGGGGAAATTCACCCCTCCACTTT.

The chain is built from TRBV7-6 and TRBJ2-1; no clear D gene. The CDR3 totals 14 residues. Germline CDR1 is SGHVS and CDR2 is FNYEAQ. The V and J ends lost 1 base and 0 bases respectively, with 4 bases between them. CDR3 coding DNA: TGTGCCAGCAGCTTAGGGAGCTCCTACAATGAGCAGTTCTTC. Translating it yields CASSLGSSYNEQFF.

The chain joins TRBV19 to TRBJ2-1; possible D gene TRBD1, 6 bases. CDR1 is LNHDA, CDR2 SQIVND, per germline (reference sequence). The V gene lost 6 bases and the J gene lost 3 bases, with 21 bases spanning the gap. This CDR3 is 17 amino acids long. The CDR3, as DNA: TGTGCCAGTAGCCCGACTACTGACAGGAGAAACTACAATGAGCAGTTCTTC. Its translation is CASSPTTDRRNYNEQFF.

This chain connects TRBV7-9 to TRBJ2-1, with TRBD2 matching 8 bases. The CDR3 length is 16 residues. The J segment lost 4 bases and the V segment lost 4 bases, leaving 9 bases of the junction unmatched. The germline gives CDR1 SEHNR, CDR2 FQNEAQ (reference sequence). As DNA, the CDR3 is TGTGCCAGCAGCTCGACCCCTACTAGCGGTTACAATGAGCAGTTCTTC. It codes for CASSSTPTSGYNEQFF.

The CDR3, as DNA: TGTGCCAGCTCACCGAAAGAGACCCAGTACTTC. It yields the protein CASSPKETQYF. The chain combines TRBV18 with TRBJ2-5; no reliable D call. The CDR3 contains 11 residues. Trimming shortened V by 3 bases and J by 3 bases, and 2 bases separated the two germline ends. CDR1 and CDR2 from the germline V gene are KGHSH and LQKENI. Variable domain in full (rest from reference TRBV18 and TRBJ2-5): NAGVMQNPRHLVRRRGQEARLRCSPMKGHSHVYWYRQLPEEGLKFMVYLQKENIIDESGMPKERFSAEFPKEGPSILRIQQVVRGDSAAYFCASSPKETQYFGPGTRLLVL.

This chain joins TRBV6-1 and TRBJ2-3, with D unresolved. CDR1 MNHNS and CDR2 SASEGT come from the germline V gene. The CDR3 loop spans 14 amino acids. V was clipped by 1 base and J by 1 base, with 6 bases between them. The DNA of the CDR3 is TGTGCCAGCAGTGAAGTAGAGGGCACAGATACGCAGTATTTT. Amino acids: CASSEVEGTDTQYF.

In its sample, this clone was seen once. The chain recombines TRBV6-5 with TRBJ1-5, with D unclear. Between the trimmed V and J ends, which lost 0 bases and 4 bases, there was a span of 4 bases. The CDR3 runs to 13 residues. The germline gives CDR1 MNHEY, CDR2 SVGAGI. The DNA for the CDR3 is TGTGCCAGCAGTTACTCAGAAAATCAGCCCCAGCATTTT. Its protein product is CASSYSENQPQHF.

The chain combines TRBV19 with TRBJ2-7; D perhaps matches TRBD2 (6 bases). The CDR3 totals 15 residues. Trimming took 4 bases from V and 4 from J, leaving 17 bases between them. Germline V lookup: CDR1 LNHDA, CDR2 SQIVND (reference sequence). CDR3 sequence: CASSSSGTAGYEQYF. The CDR3 DNA reads TGTGCCAGTAGTAGTTCCGGGACGGCGGGATACGAGCAGTACTTC.

This chain joins TRBV7-3 and TRBJ2-3; 10 nucleotides match TRBD2. V lost 2 bases and J lost 14; bases outside the gene matches: 13. Per germline, CDR1 SGHTA and CDR2 FQGTGA. This CDR3 has 15 residues. In DNA form, the CDR3 reads TGTGCCAGCAGCTTATCCGTTACTAGCGGGGACCGCTGGTATTTT. This encodes CASSLSVTSGDRWYF.

The CDR3 DNA reads TGTGCCAGCAGTTACAGACTAGTAGCGCAGTATTTT. It specifies CASSYRLVAQYF. The V and J genes are TRBV28 and TRBJ2-3; possible D gene TRBD2, 6 bases. This CDR3 region has 12 residues. With 4 bases removed from V and 10 bases from J, the gap between germline ends came to 12 bases. Germline lookup yields CDR1 MDHEN and CDR2 SYDVKM.

The gene calls are TRBV19 and TRBJ1-3; D remains unclear. The CDR3 sequence is 14 residues long. CDR1 and CDR2 (germline): LNHDA, SQIVND (reference sequence). Trimming took off 3 bases at V and 2 bases at J, with 8 bases between the two ends. CDR3 coding DNA: TGTGCCAGTAGTATCGGCGGAGCTGGAAACACCATATATTTT. It codes for CASSIGGAGNTIYF.

The chain joins TRBV28 to TRBJ2-7; D not resolved. V was clipped by 6 bases and J by 6 bases, with 9 bases between them. CDR1 MDHEN and CDR2 SYDVKM come from the germline V gene. The CDR3 is 11 amino acids. The CDR3 nucleotides read TGTGCCAGCAGCCAACAGCGCGAGCAGTACTTC. Protein product: CASSQQREQYF.

The chain joins TRBV24-1 to TRBJ2-2, with TRBD2 identical over 13 bases. The CDR3 loop spans 18 amino acids. Germline assignment: CDR1 KGHDR and CDR2 SFDVKD. V shed 3 bases, J shed 5 bases, and the junction held 8 bases outside the gene matches. CDR3 DNA: TGTGCCACCAGTGATCGACTAGCGGGGGGAACGGGAACCGGGGAGCTGTTTTTT. It encodes CATSDRLAGGTGTGELFF.

V is TRBV7-8 and J is TRBJ2-3; D unresolved. V lost 1 base and J lost 0, with 14 bases in between. The germline CDR1 and CDR2 sequences are SGHVS and FQNEAQ. The CDR3 sequence is 17 residues long. Written as DNA, the CDR3 is TGTGCCAGCAGCTTAGAGACCTTGCTGACTAGCACAGATACGCAGTATTTT. Amino acid sequence: CASSLETLLTSTDTQYF.

The chain has TRBV24-1 and TRBJ1-1; D ambiguous. This CDR3 contains 13 residues. The ends were cut back, 0 bases at V and 7 bases at J, with 8 bases in the middle. CDR1 is KGHDR, CDR2 SFDVKD, per germline. CDR3 sequence: CATSDLRKGEAFF. The CDR3 DNA is TGTGCCACCAGTGATTTGCGGAAGGGTGAAGCTTTCTTT.

V gene TRBV19 combines with J gene TRBJ1-2, with unresolved D. Germline CDR1 reads LNHDA; CDR2 reads SQIVND (reference sequence). The CDR3 extends over 15 amino acids. V was clipped by 4 bases and J by 0 bases, with 12 bases between them. CDR3 loop: CASSTPVGTNYGYTF. In nucleotides, the CDR3 is TGTGCCAGTAGTACCCCCGTGGGGACTAACTATGGCTACACCTTC.

The gene calls are TRBV28 and TRBJ1-2; the D is unclear. The ends were cut back, 5 bases at V and 1 base at J, with 14 bases in the middle. The length of the CDR3 is 15 residues. Germline assignment: CDR1 MDHEN and CDR2 SYDVKM. The DNA for the CDR3 is TGTGCCAGCAGTCCCTCCGGTGGAATTAACTATGGCTACACCTTC. Its translation is CASSPSGGINYGYTF.

This clone was recorded only once. The chain has TRBV7-9 and TRBJ1-6; D unresolved. This CDR3 comprises 15 residues. Germline lookup yields CDR1 SEHNR and CDR2 FQNEAQ (reference sequence). V was pared by 1 base and J by 6 bases, with 10 bases between. The CDR3 DNA follows: TGTGCCAGCAGCTTAGAGGTTGGACTTAATTCACCCCTCCACTTT. It encodes CASSLEVGLNSPLHF.

The chain couples TRBV5-1 to TRBJ1-4; 8 positions agree with TRBD1. From germline, CDR1 is SGHRS and CDR2 YFSETQ. V gave up 4 bases and J gave up 3 bases; unmatched junction bases: 5. The CDR3 totals 15 residues. As DNA, the CDR3 is TGCGCCAGCAGCCCCGACAGGGGATCTAATGAAAAACTGTTTTTT. This encodes CASSPDRGSNEKLFF.

The rearrangement uses TRBV10-3 and TRBJ1-5; 12 bases are a match to TRBD1. Germline assignment: CDR1 ENHRY and CDR2 SYGVKD. V dropped 6 bases and J dropped 7; count of bases not matched to a gene: 7. This CDR3 is built from 15 residues. The CDR3 region has the DNA TGTGCCATCAGGGGGGGACAGGGGGCTGACCAGCCCCAGCATTTT. It is translated as CAIRGGQGADQPQHF.

The chain has TRBV28 and TRBJ2-5; maybe TRBD1 (6 bases). The V and J ends lost 5 bases and 7 bases respectively, with 14 bases between them. Per the germline V gene, CDR1 is MDHEN and CDR2 is SYDVKM. The CDR3 sequence is 13 residues long. The CDR3 bases are TGTGCCAGCAGTGTGACAGGTCCGGGGACCCAGTACTTC. Protein product: CASSVTGPGTQYF.

The chain couples TRBV9 to TRBJ2-7; D not certain. The CDR3 totals 14 residues. Germline V gene data show CDR1 as SGDLS and CDR2 as YYNGEE. Deletions cut 0 bases from V and 5 bases from J, with 12 bases between. This CDR3 is CASSVGGVFDEQYF. The CDR3 nucleotides read TGTGCCAGCAGCGTAGGAGGAGTTTTCGACGAGCAGTACTTC.

The J gene is TRBJ1-5, the V gene TRBV18; 8 positions agree with TRBD1. The CDR3 runs 15 residues. J was trimmed by 3 bases and V by 4 bases; bases with no gene match: 5. Per the germline V gene, CDR1 is KGHSH and CDR2 is LQKENI. The CDR3 here is CASSLTGQVNQPQHF. The CDR3, as DNA: TGTGCCAGCTCACTAACGGGACAGGTCAATCAGCCCCAGCATTTT.

V gene TRBV28 combines with J gene TRBJ2-5, with 7 nucleotides matching TRBD1. Germline V gene data show CDR1 as MDHEN and CDR2 as SYDVKM. This CDR3 has 16 amino acids. Trimming took 6 bases from V and 3 from J; bases not matched to a gene: 13. This CDR3 reads CASRPPRQGIEETQYF. The CDR3 nucleotides are TGTGCCAGCAGACCGCCCAGACAGGGAATAGAAGAGACCCAGTACTTC.

V gene TRBV24-1 combines with J gene TRBJ1-1; weak D call: TRBD1 (6 bases). Germline CDR1 reads KGHDR; CDR2 reads SFDVKD. V shed 7 bases and J shed 7 bases, with 27 bases lying between them. The CDR3 spans 17 residues. The CDR3: CATSSDKGFGGLGEAFF. DNA of the CDR3: TGTGCCACCAGCAGTGACAAAGGTTTTGGGGGGCTCGGTGAAGCTTTCTTT.

This chain connects TRBV27 to TRBJ2-2; D is perhaps TRBD1 or TRBD2 (5 bases each). V lost 7 bases to trimming and J lost 4 bases, with 13 bases between them. Germline V CDR1 and CDR2: MNHEY, SMNVEV (reference sequence). The CDR3 loop spans 14 amino acids. The CDR3 reads CASIPFGGTGELFF. The CDR3 bases are TGTGCCAGCATTCCTTTTGGGGGCACCGGGGAGCTGTTTTTT.

This chain joins TRBV18 and TRBJ2-3; 8 positions match TRBD2. The CDR3 has 19 residues. Per the germline V gene, CDR1 is KGHSH and CDR2 is LQKENI. V gave up 2 bases and J gave up 2 bases; unmatched junction bases: 15. This CDR3 reads CASSPSFPGLVSPTDTQYF. The CDR3 DNA sequence: TGTGCCAGCTCACCAAGTTTTCCGGGACTAGTGTCCCCCACAGATACGCAGTATTTT.